Sequencing of this T cell receptor (beta chain) was carried out in a study of blood T cell repertoires in COVID-19. Study-level background: Specimens from acute and convalescent COVID-19 originated in the United States, Italy and Spain. PBMCs, B-cell-depleted T cells, or T cells provided the cDNA or gDNA that made up the material.

Germline CDR1 is ENHRY and CDR2 is SYGVKD. CDR3 length equals 14 residues. The V end lost 4 bases, the J end lost 3 bases, and 12 bases lay between the germline ends. As processed by the authors: Researchers report that nucleated cell counts were estimated from reference gene primer amplification. Method: immunoSEQ multiplex PCR; TCRdb's copy keeps in-frame clones and lacks some. The V and J calls and clone size were taken over from that table, and D and trimming were inferred from the DNA. The sample shows about 150,000 clones, 76% of them seen only once. The TCR was taken from a woman aged 80 or over with acute or convalescent COVID-19. V is TRBV10-3 and J is TRBJ1-1, with D possibly TRBD1 on 5 matching bases. The source material was peripheral blood. CDR3 in amino acids: CAISAQEGDTEAFF. In nucleotides, the CDR3 is TGTGCCATCAGTGCACAGGAAGGGGACACTGAAGCTTTCTTT.